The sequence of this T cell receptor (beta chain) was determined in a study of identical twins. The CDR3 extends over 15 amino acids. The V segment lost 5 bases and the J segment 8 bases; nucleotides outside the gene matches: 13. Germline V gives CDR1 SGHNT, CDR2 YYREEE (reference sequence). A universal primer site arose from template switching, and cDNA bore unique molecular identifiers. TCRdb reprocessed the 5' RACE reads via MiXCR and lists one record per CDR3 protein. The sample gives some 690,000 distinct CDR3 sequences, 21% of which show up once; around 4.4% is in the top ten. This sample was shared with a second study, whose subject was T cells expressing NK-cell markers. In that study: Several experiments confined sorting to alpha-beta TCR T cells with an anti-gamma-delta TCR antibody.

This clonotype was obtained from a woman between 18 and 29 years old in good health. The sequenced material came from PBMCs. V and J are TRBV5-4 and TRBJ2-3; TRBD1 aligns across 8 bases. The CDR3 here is CASSSRETGASTQYF. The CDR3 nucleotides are TGTGCCAGCAGTAGCCGTGAGACAGGGGCGAGTACGCAGTATTTT.